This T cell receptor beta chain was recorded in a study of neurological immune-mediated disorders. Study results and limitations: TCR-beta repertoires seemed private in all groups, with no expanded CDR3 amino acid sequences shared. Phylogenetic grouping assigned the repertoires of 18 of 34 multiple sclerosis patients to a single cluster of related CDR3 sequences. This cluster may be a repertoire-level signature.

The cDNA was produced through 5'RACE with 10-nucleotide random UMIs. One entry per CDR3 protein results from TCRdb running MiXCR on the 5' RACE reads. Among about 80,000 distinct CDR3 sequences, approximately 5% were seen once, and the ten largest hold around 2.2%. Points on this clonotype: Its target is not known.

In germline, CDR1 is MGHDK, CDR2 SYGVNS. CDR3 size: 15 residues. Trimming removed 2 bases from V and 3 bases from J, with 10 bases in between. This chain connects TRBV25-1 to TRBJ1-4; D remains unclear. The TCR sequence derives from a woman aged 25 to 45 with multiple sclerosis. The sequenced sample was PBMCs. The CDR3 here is CASSEKTVPNEKLFF. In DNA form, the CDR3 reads TGTGCCAGCAGTGAAAAAACAGTCCCTAATGAAAAACTGTTTTTT.